This T cell receptor (beta chain) was sequenced for a study of blood T cell repertoires in COVID-19. On the study more broadly: The United States, Italy and Spain were the sources of the acute and convalescent COVID-19 samples. Nucleic acid was either cDNA or gDNA, and it came from T cells, B-cell-depleted T cells, or PBMCs.

Original processing methods: Using reference gene primer amplification, nucleated cell counts were estimated. Clones were read by immunoSEQ multiplex PCR, and TCRdb kept only the in-frame ones, dropping some. The V and J calls and the clone size are those of that table, but D and trimming were determined from the DNA. The sample shows approximately 270,000 clones, 87% of them seen only once. CDR1 is MNHEY and CDR2 is SVGEGT in the germline V gene. The CDR3 has 15 residues. V lost 0 bases to trimming and J lost 8 bases, with 14 bases between them. This TCR was sampled from a man aged 18 to 30 with active or convalescent COVID-19. Specimen: peripheral blood. The chain has TRBV6-2 or TRBV6-3 and TRBJ1-5, with D possibly TRBD1 on 5 matching bases. The CDR3 sequence: CASSYSRRGLKPQHF. Here the CDR3 DNA reads TGTGCCAGCAGTTACTCGAGAAGGGGCCTTAAGCCCCAGCATTTT.